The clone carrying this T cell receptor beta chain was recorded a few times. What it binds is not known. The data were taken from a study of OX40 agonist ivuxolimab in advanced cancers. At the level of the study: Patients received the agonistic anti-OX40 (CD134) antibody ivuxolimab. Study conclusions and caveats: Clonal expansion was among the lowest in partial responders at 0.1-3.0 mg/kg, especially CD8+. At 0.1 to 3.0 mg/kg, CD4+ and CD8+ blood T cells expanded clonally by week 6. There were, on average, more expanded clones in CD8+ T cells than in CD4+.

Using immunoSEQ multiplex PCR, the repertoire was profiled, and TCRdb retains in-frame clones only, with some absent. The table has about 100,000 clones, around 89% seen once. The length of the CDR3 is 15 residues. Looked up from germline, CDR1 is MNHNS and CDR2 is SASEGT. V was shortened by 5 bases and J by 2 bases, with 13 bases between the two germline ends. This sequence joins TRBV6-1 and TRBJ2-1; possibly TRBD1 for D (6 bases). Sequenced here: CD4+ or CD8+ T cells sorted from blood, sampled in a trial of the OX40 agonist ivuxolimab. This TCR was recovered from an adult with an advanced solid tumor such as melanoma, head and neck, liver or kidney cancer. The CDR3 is CASSSQGLAYNEQFF. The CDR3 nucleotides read TGTGCCAGCAGTTCACAGGGTCTAGCCTACAATGAGCAGTTCTTC.